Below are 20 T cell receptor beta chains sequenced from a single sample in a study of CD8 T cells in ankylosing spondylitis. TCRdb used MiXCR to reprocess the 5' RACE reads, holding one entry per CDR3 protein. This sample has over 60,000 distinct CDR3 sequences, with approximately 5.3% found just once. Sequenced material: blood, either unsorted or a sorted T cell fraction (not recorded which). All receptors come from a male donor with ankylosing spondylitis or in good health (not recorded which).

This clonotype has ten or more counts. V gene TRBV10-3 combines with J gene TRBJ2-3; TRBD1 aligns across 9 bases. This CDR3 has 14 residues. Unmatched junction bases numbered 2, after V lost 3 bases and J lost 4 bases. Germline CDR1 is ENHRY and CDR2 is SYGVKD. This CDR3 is CAISDRTGADTQYF. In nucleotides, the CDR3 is TGTGCCATCAGTGATAGGACAGGGGCAGATACGCAGTATTTT.

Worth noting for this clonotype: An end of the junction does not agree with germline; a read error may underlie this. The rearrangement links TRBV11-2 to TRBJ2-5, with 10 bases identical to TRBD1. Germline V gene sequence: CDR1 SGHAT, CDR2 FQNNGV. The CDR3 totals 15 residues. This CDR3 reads CVSSLDRGRQETRYF. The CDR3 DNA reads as TGTGTCAGCAGCTTAGACAGGGGGCGGCAAGAGACCCGGTACTTC.

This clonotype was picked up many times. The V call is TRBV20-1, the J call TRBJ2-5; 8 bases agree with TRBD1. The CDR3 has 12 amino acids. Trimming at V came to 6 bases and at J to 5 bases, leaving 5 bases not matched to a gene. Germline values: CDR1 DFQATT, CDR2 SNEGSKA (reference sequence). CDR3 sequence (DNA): TGCAGTGCCGCCAGGGGGCTGGAGACCCAGTACTTC. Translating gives CSAARGLETQYF.

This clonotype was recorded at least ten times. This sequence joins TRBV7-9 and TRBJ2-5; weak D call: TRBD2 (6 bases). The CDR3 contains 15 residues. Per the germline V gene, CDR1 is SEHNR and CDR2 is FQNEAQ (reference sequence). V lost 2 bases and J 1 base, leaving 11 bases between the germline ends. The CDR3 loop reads CASSLTLATQETQYF. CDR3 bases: TGTGCCAGCAGCTTAACACTAGCAACCCAAGAGACCCAGTACTTC.

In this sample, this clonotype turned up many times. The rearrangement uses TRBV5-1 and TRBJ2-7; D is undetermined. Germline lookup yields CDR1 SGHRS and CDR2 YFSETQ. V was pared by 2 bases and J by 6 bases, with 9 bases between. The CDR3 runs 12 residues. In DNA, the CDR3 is TGCGCCAGCAGCTTTTTGGGTCCCGAGCAGTACTTC. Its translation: CASSFLGPEQYF.

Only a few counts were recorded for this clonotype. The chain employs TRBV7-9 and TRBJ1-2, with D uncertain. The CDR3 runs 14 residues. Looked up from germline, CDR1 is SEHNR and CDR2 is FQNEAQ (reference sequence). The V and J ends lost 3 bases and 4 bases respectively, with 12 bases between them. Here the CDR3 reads CASSFGPRGYGYTF. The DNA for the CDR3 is TGTGCCAGCAGCTTTGGACCGCGGGGCTATGGCTACACCTTC.

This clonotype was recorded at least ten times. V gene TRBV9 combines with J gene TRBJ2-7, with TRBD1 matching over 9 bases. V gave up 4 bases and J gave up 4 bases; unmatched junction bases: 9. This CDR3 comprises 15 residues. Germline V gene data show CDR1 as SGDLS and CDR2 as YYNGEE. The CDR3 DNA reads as TGTGCCAGCAGCCAGACAGGGGGTGACTTATACGAGCAGTACTTC. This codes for CASSQTGGDLYEQYF.

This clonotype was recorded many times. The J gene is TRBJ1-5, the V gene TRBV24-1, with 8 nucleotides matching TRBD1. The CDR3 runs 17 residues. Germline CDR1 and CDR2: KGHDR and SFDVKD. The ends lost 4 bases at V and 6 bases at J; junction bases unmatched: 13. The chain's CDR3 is CATSEGQGAVSGQPQHF. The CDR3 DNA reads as TGTGCCACCAGTGAAGGTCAGGGGGCAGTCTCAGGTCAGCCCCAGCATTTT.

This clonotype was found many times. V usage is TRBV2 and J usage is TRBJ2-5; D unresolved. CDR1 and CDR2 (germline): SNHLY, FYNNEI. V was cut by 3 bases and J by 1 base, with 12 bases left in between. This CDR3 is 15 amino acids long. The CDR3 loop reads CASSDHHSFQETQYF. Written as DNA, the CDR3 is TGTGCCAGCAGTGATCATCATTCCTTCCAAGAGACCCAGTACTTC.

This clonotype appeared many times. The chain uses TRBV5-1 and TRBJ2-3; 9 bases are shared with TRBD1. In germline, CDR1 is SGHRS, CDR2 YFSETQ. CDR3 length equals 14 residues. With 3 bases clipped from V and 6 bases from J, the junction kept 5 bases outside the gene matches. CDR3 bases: TGCGCCAGCAGCTCAGGACAGGGGTCGGATACGCAGTATTTT. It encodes CASSSGQGSDTQYF.

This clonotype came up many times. The CDR3: CSASGTRNTEAFF. For the CDR3, the DNA is TGCAGTGCTTCCGGGACTAGGAACACTGAAGCTTTCTTT. The chain carries TRBV20-1 and TRBJ1-1, with D tentatively TRBD1 (5 bases). The germline V and J ends were trimmed by 5 bases and 1 base, with 11 bases remaining between them. Germline V CDR1 and CDR2: DFQATT, SNEGSKA (reference sequence). CDR3 size: 13 residues.

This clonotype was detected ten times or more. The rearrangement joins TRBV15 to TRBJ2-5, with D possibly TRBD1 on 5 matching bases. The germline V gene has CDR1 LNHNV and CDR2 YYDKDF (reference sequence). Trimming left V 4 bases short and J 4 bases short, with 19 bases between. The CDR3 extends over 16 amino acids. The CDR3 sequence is CATSNGLLGQRETQYF. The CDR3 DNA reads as TGTGCCACCAGCAATGGGCTCCTAGGACAAAGAGAGACCCAGTACTTC. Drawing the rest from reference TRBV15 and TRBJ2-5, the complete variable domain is DAMVIQNPRYQVTQFGKPVTLSCSQTLNHNVMYWYQQKSSQAPKLLFHYYDKDFNNEADTPDNFQSRRPNTSFCFLDIRSPGLGDTAMYLCATSNGLLGQRETQYFGPGTRLLVL.

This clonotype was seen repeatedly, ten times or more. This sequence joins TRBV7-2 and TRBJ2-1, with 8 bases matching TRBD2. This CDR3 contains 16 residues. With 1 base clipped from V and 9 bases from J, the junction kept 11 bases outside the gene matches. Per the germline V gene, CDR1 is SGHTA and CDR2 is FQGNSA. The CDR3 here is CASSLVQRGLKGEQFF. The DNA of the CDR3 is TGTGCCAGCAGCTTAGTCCAGCGGGGGCTCAAGGGTGAGCAGTTCTTC.

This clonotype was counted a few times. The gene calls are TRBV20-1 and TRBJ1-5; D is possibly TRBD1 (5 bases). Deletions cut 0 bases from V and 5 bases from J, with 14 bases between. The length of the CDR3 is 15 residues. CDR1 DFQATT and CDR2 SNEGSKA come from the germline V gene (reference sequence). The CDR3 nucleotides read TGCAGTGCTAGAGATGGGGGGAAGGAGGATCAGCCCCAGCATTTT. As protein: CSARDGGKEDQPQHF.

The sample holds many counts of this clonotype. In nucleotides, the CDR3 is TGTGCCAGCAGCTTGGGGAAATCCTATAATTCACCCCTCCACTTT. This codes for CASSLGKSYNSPLHF. V usage is TRBV5-8 and J usage is TRBJ1-6; no firm D call. This CDR3 has 15 amino acids. Germline CDR1 SGHTS, CDR2 YDEGEE. Trimming removed 0 bases from V and 1 base from J, with 5 bases in between.

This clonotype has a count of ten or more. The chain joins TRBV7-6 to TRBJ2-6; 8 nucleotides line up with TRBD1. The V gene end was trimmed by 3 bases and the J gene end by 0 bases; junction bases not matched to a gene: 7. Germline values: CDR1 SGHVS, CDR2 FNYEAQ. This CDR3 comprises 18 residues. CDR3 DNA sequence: TGTGCCAGCAGCTTCGGACAGGGTAATCCCTCTGGGGCCAACGTCCTGACTTTC. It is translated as CASSFGQGNPSGANVLTF.

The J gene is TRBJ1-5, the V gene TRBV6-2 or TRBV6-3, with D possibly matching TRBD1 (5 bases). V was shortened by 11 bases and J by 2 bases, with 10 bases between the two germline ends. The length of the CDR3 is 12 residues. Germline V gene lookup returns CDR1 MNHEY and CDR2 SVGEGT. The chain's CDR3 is CAGGGGNQPQHF. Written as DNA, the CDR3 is TGTGCCGGGGGAGGTGGCAATCAGCCCCAGCATTTT.

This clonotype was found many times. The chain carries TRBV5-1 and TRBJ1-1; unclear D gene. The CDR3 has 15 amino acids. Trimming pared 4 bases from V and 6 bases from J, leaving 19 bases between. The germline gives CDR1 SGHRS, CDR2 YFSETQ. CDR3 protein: CASSPWTSYDAEAFF. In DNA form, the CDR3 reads TGCGCCAGCAGCCCATGGACCTCATATGATGCTGAAGCTTTCTTT. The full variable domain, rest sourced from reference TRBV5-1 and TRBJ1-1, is KAGVTQTPRYLIKTRGQQVTLSCSPISGHRSVSWYQQTPGQGLQFLFEYFSETQRNKGNFPGRFSGRQFSNSRSEMNVSTLELGDSALYLCASSPWTSYDAEAFFGQGTRLTVV.

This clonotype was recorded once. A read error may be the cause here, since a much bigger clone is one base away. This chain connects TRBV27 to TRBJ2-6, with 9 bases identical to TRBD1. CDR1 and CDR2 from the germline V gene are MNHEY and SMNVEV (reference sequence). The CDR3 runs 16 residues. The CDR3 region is CASSRDRGTGSNVLTF. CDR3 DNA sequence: TGTGCCAGCAGTCGAGACAGGGGGACTGGGTCCAACGTCCTGACTTTC.

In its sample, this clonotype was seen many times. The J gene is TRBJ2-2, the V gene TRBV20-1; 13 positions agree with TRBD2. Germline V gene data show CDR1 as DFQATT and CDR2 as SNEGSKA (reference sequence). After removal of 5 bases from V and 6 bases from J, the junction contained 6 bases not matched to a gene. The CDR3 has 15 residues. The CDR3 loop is CSAPTSGGASGELFF. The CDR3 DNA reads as TGCAGTGCTCCTACTAGCGGGGGGGCCTCCGGGGAGCTGTTTTTT.